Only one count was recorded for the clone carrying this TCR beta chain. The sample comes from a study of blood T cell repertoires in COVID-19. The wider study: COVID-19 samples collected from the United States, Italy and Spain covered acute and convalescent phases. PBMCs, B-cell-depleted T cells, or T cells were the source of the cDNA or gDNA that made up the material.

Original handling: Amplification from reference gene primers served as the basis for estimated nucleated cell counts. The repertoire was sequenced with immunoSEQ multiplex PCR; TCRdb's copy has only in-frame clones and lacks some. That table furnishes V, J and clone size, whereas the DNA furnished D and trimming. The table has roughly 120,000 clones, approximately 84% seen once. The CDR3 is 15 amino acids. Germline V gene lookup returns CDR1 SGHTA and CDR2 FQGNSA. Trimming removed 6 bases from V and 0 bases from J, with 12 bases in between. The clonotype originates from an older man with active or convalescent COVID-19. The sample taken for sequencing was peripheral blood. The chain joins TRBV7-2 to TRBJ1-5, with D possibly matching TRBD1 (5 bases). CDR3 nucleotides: TGTGCCAGCAGTACCGACAGTCGTAGCAATCAGCCCCAGCATTTT. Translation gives CASSTDSRSNQPQHF.